A single sample is the source of the 15 T cell receptor beta chains below, sequenced in a study of T cells in Graves' hyperthyroidism and ophthalmopathy. TCR beta CDR3 region amplification was performed from RNA transcripts. The HTBI primer set was used in a first-round RT-PCR of the TCR CDR3. TCRdb called the multiplex PCR reads again in MiXCR, with one record for every CDR3 protein. The sample has 500,000 to 750,000 distinct CDR3 sequences, approximately 15% seen once. Sequences were obtained from blood. These receptors were taken from a young woman with Graves' ophthalmopathy.

In this sample, this clonotype turned up many times. The rearrangement links TRBV11-2 to TRBJ2-3; D remains ambiguous. The germline V and J ends were trimmed by 5 bases and 8 bases, with 11 bases remaining between them. Germline lookup yields CDR1 SGHAT and CDR2 FQNNGV. There are 12 residues in the CDR3. CDR3: CASSPTGGTQYF. The CDR3 DNA reads TGTGCCAGCAGCCCAACGGGCGGTACGCAGTATTTT.

There are many counts of this clonotype. The V and J genes are TRBV12-3 or TRBV12-4 and TRBJ2-4, with 9 bases matching TRBD1. The CDR3 runs to 16 residues. V lost 4 bases to trimming and J lost 7 bases; unmatched junction nucleotides: 11. CDR3 coding DNA: TGTGCCAGCAGTTCCGGGACAGGGCGGAATCGGAACATTCAGTACTTC. Translation: CASSSGTGRNRNIQYF.

This clonotype came up many times. The chain joins TRBV11-1 to TRBJ2-6, with 7 bases aligning to TRBD1. Germline V gene data show CDR1 as SGHAT and CDR2 as FQDESV (reference sequence). J lost 2 bases, V lost 3 bases, and 4 bases had no gene match. The CDR3 sequence is 16 residues long. CDR3 sequence reads: CASSFGTATGANVLTF. The CDR3 nucleotides read TGTGCCAGCAGCTTCGGGACAGCCACTGGGGCCAACGTCCTGACTTTC.

This clonotype was counted ten times or more. The rearrangement uses TRBV6-1 and TRBJ2-3; D possibly uses TRBD1 or TRBD2 (5 bases each). V was shortened by 5 bases and J by 2 bases, with 14 bases between the two germline ends. The CDR3 is 15 residues long. Germline V gives CDR1 MNHNS, CDR2 SASEGT. In DNA form, the CDR3 reads TGTGCCAGCAGTTCCGGGACGGATTACACAGATACGCAGTATTTT. This codes for CASSSGTDYTDTQYF.

The table lists this clonotype with many counts. The rearrangement links TRBV10-3 to TRBJ2-5, with TRBD2 matching over 12 bases. Germline V gene data show CDR1 as ENHRY and CDR2 as SYGVKD. The J segment lost 1 base and the V segment lost 10 bases, leaving 4 bases of the junction unmatched. The CDR3 runs to 14 residues. As DNA, the CDR3 is TGTGCCACACGACTAGCGGGAGCCCAAGAGACCCAGTACTTC. Translating it yields CATRLAGAQETQYF.

At least ten counts were recorded for this clonotype. The chain combines TRBV20-1 with TRBJ1-2; D gene unclear. The V end was cut by 3 bases, the J end by 3 bases, with 8 bases between. This CDR3 spans 12 amino acids. Germline CDR1 reads DFQATT; CDR2 reads SNEGSKA (reference sequence). In nucleotides, the CDR3 is TGCAGTGCTAGTGGCAGGCACTATGGCTACACCTTC. This codes for CSASGRHYGYTF.

The V call is TRBV6-1, the J call TRBJ2-3; D remains ambiguous. With 0 bases removed from V and 2 bases from J, the gap between germline ends came to 9 bases. The CDR3 length is 15 residues. Per germline, CDR1 MNHNS and CDR2 SASEGT. CDR3 region: CASSEAAPPTDTQYF. CDR3 nucleotides: TGTGCCAGCAGTGAAGCGGCACCCCCCACAGATACGCAGTATTTT.

This clonotype has ten or more counts. The chain couples TRBV6-5 to TRBJ2-7; TRBD2 matches at 8 bases. V dropped 0 bases and J dropped 1; count of bases not matched to a gene: 8. CDR3 size: 17 residues. From germline, CDR1 is MNHEY and CDR2 SVGAGI. CDR3 loop: CASSYSRMGGRSYEQYF. The CDR3 coding sequence is TGTGCCAGCAGTTACTCGCGGATGGGCGGGAGGTCCTACGAGCAGTACTTC.

This clonotype has ten or more counts. The rearrangement uses TRBV10-3 and TRBJ2-5, with 10 bases aligning to TRBD1. The CDR3 loop spans 24 amino acids. V was pared by 6 bases and J by 3 bases, with 34 bases of the junction left unmatched. Germline-derived CDR1 and CDR2 are ENHRY and SYGVKD. CDR3 residues: CAISLSFELPGQGRRALQKETQYF. Here the CDR3 DNA reads TGTGCCATCAGCCTCAGTTTCGAGCTCCCGGGACAGGGGCGAAGGGCCCTCCAAAAAGAGACCCAGTACTTC.

In this sample, this clonotype turned up a few times. A clone one base away is much larger, so this may be a read error. The chain has TRBV27 and TRBJ1-1; D remains ambiguous. The CDR3 length is 14 residues. Germline V lookup: CDR1 MNHEY, CDR2 SMNVEV (reference sequence). The CDR3 reads CAGSLYEEGSKAFF. The CDR3 DNA reads TGTGCCGGCAGTTTATACGAGGAGGGTTCGAAAGCTTTCTTT.

This clonotype was seen a handful of times. The V and J genes are TRBV24-1 and TRBJ2-7; TRBD1 matches 9 bases. The CDR3 contains 16 residues. With V trimmed by 5 bases and J by 4 bases, 11 bases remained unmatched. Germline CDR1 and CDR2: KGHDR and SFDVKD. The CDR3 sequence: CATSGPGTGPLYEQYF. CDR3 DNA: TGTGCCACCAGTGGCCCCGGGACAGGGCCTCTATACGAGCAGTACTTC.

The chain recombines TRBV11-2 with TRBJ1-3; 7 bases map to TRBD1. The length of the CDR3 is 17 residues. The germline V gene encodes CDR1 SGHAT and CDR2 FQNNGV. Trimming cost V 2 bases and J 0 bases; bases outside gene matches: 7. CDR3 DNA: TGTGCCAGCAGCTTATTAGCCAGGGGGGACTCTGGAAACACCATATATTTT. This translates into CASSLLARGDSGNTIYF.

This clonotype was counted between two and nine times. This rearrangement joins TRBV13 to TRBJ2-2; perhaps TRBD2 as D (5 bases). Germline values: CDR1 PRHDT, CDR2 FYEKMQ (reference sequence). CDR3 length equals 15 residues. Trimming pared 2 bases from V and 4 bases from J, leaving 11 bases between. In nucleotides, the CDR3 is TGTGCCAGCAGCTTAAGTCGACGGGGCACCGGGGAGCTGTTTTTT. It translates to CASSLSRRGTGELFF.

This clonotype was recorded many times. V and J are TRBV7-3 and TRBJ2-1; possible D gene TRBD1, 5 bases. V gave up 0 bases and J gave up 4 bases, with 19 bases separating them. The V gene's germline CDR1 is SGHTA and CDR2 FQGTGA. This CDR3 region has 18 residues. This CDR3 reads CASSLTVRDIPSYNEQFF. As DNA, the CDR3 is TGTGCCAGCAGCTTAACCGTCAGGGATATCCCCTCGTACAATGAGCAGTTCTTC.

This clonotype occurred a few times. The chain is built from TRBV14 and TRBJ2-1; a weak D match, TRBD1 (6 bases). CDR1 and CDR2 from the germline V gene are SGHDN and FVKESK. The CDR3 totals 17 residues. V lost 2 bases and J lost 6, with 20 bases in between. As DNA, the CDR3 is TGTGCCAGCAGCCAAAATCGAGTGCGACAGGAAATCAATGAGCAGTTCTTC. This encodes CASSQNRVRQEINEQFF.